Following are 12 T cell receptor beta chains from one sample sequenced in a study of Ad26.COV2.S vaccination and SARS-CoV-2 variants (dated by TCRdb to about 2021). The treatment or condition label corresponds to: about 20 received Ad26.COV2.S at low or high dose, single or two shots; a few received placebo; per-sample allocation not given. For vaccine and placebo recipients, repertoires were sequenced using samples collected on day 63 after the first injection. Libraries were prepared through the immunoSEQ multiplex PCR assay. Drawn from immuneACCESS, this table holds only the in-frame rearrangements with V and J called that TCRdb kept. Clones are partly lost; checked studies trace under half to an unresolved V gene and leave the rest unexplained. The table for this sample lists about 250,000 clones; roughly 89% of them were counted only once. 2.9% of the sample is taken by the ten largest. The sequencing here drew on peripheral blood, taken in a trial of Ad26.COV2.S vaccine versus placebo. The receptor source for this set is a person between 18 and 65 years old who received the Ad26.COV2.S COVID-19 vaccine or a placebo.

The chain joins TRBV27 to TRBJ2-1; possible D gene TRBD2, 6 bases. Germline V CDR1 and CDR2: MNHEY, SMNVEV (reference sequence). This CDR3 has 13 amino acids. V was trimmed by 3 bases and J by 8 bases, leaving 11 bases between them. CDR3 protein: CASSFRWGDEQFF. The DNA of the CDR3 is TGTGCCAGCAGTTTTAGGTGGGGGGATGAGCAGTTCTTC.

This chain joins TRBV10-3 and TRBJ2-3; D is ambiguous. This CDR3 contains 13 residues. Germline CDR1 reads ENHRY; CDR2 reads SYGVKD. V lost 3 bases and J lost 2, with 6 bases in between. CDR3 sequence (DNA): TGTGCCATCAGTGAACTCCTCACAGATACGCAGTATTTT. Protein sequence: CAISELLTDTQYF.

This sequence joins TRBV4-3 and TRBJ2-1; D remains ambiguous. This CDR3 is built from 17 residues. The germline V gene encodes CDR1 LGHNA and CDR2 YSLEER. Trimming removed 4 bases at V and 0 bases at J, with 16 bases between. CDR3 DNA: TGCGCCAGCAGCCGAAACCCTCGAGGCAGCTCCTACAATGAGCAGTTCTTC. Amino acid sequence: CASSRNPRGSSYNEQFF.

The chain carries TRBV19 and TRBJ2-4, with D possibly TRBD1 on 6 matching bases. The CDR3 consists of 13 residues. V was shortened by 10 bases and J by 0 bases, with 10 bases between the two germline ends. Germline V gives CDR1 LNHDA, CDR2 SQIVND (reference sequence). CDR3 coding DNA: TGTGCCACGACAGGCCTAGCCAAAAACATTCAGTACTTC. Its protein product is CATTGLAKNIQYF.

This clone was seen a handful of times. The chain uses TRBV7-2 and TRBJ1-3, with TRBD1 matching 10 bases. V trimming: 7 bases; J trimming: 8 bases; junction bases outside the gene matches: 14. CDR1 is SGHTA, CDR2 FQGNSA, per germline. CDR3 length: 16 amino acids. The DNA of the CDR3 is TGTGCCAGCACCCCGTGGGCCAGACAGGGGGCTGACACCATATATTTT. This sequence encodes CASTPWARQGADTIYF.

This rearrangement joins TRBV7-2 to TRBJ2-2; no clear D. V shed 4 bases and J shed 4 bases, with 7 bases lying between them. Germline V gene sequence: CDR1 SGHTA, CDR2 FQGNSA. The CDR3 loop spans 13 amino acids. The DNA for the CDR3 is TGTGCCAGCAGCTCCCTGAGCACCGGGGAGCTGTTTTTT. This encodes CASSSLSTGELFF.

The CDR3 DNA reads as TGTGCCACCCAGGGACCCCTCTCCTACAATGAGCAGTTCTTC. Amino acid sequence: CATQGPLSYNEQFF. The J gene is TRBJ2-1, the V gene TRBV2, with D perhaps being TRBD1 or TRBD2 (5 bases each). Trimming took off 10 bases at V and 0 bases at J, with 13 bases between the two ends. Germline-derived CDR1 and CDR2 are SNHLY and FYNNEI. The length of the CDR3 is 14 residues.

This rearrangement joins TRBV4-1 to TRBJ2-6, with D unclear. Per germline, CDR1 MGHRA and CDR2 YSYEKL. Trimming removed 0 bases from V and 1 base from J, with 7 bases in between. The CDR3 runs to 16 residues. CDR3 residues: CASSQDSQSGANVLTF. CDR3 bases: TGCGCCAGCAGCCAAGATTCCCAGTCTGGGGCCAACGTCCTGACTTTC.

J is TRBJ1-2 and V is TRBV5-6; D call uncertain. The CDR3 covers 16 residues. Germline V gives CDR1 SGHDT, CDR2 YYEEEE. V lost 4 bases and J 1 base, leaving 17 bases between the germline ends. Here the CDR3 DNA reads TGTGCCAGCAGCCCTAGGACCGCACTCTATAACTATGGCTACACCTTC. Its protein is CASSPRTALYNYGYTF.

DNA for the CDR3: TGTGCCTACTCGACAGGGTTAAGCAATCAGCCCCAGCATTTT. Protein sequence: CAYSTGLSNQPQHF. The chain combines TRBV30 with TRBJ1-5; 7 bases line up with TRBD1. This CDR3 spans 14 amino acids. Germline CDR1 reads GTSNPN; CDR2 reads SVGIG (reference sequence). The junction had 7 bases not matched to a gene; V was cut back by 7 bases and J by 1 base.

The chain has TRBV5-1 and TRBJ1-3; D remains ambiguous. Trimming took off 0 bases at V and 0 bases at J, with 7 bases between the two ends. CDR1 is SGHRS, CDR2 YFSETQ, per germline. The CDR3 contains 15 residues. CDR3 bases: TGCGCCAGCAGCTTGGGCTCGATCTCTGGAAACACCATATATTTT. It specifies CASSLGSISGNTIYF.

This clone has a handful of counts. The V gene is TRBV5-5, the J gene TRBJ2-3; 11 positions agree with TRBD2. CDR3 length equals 16 residues. The junction had 1 base not matched to a gene; V was cut back by 0 bases and J by 1 base. In germline, CDR1 is SGHKS, CDR2 YYEKEE (reference sequence). CDR3 loop: CASSLGGLAGTDTQYF. The CDR3 nucleotides read TGTGCCAGCAGCTTGGGGGGACTAGCGGGCACAGATACGCAGTATTTT.